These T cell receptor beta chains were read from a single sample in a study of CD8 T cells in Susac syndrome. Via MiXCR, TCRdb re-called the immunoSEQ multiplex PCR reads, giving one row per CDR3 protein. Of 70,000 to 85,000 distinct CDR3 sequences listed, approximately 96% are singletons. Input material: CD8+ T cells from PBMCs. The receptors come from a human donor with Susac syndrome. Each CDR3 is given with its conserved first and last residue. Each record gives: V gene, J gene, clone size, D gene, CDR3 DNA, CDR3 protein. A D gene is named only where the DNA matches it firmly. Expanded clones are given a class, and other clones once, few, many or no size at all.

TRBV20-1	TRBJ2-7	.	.	TGCAGTGCTAGAAGCTCCTTTGCCCACGAGCAGTACTTC	CSARSSFAHEQYF
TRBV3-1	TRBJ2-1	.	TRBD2	TGTGCCAGCTCCCTACTAGCGTTCCGCGACGATGGCGGGTACAATGAGCAGTTCTTC	CASSLLAFRDDGGYNEQFF
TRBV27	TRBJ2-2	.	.	TGTGCCAGCAGCGCTGGGGACACCACCGGGGAGCTGTTTTTT	CASSAGDTTGELFF
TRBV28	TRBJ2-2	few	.	TGTGCCAGCAGTTTGGGGGGATCCGGGGAGCTGTTTTTT	CASSLGGSGELFF
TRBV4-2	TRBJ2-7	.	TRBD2	TGTGCCAGCAGCCAAGTCACTAGCGGGAGGGACGACGAGCAGTACTTC	CASSQVTSGRDDEQYF
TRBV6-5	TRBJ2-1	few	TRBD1	TGTGCCAGCGGACAGGGGAACAATGAGCAGTTCTTC	CASGQGNNEQFF
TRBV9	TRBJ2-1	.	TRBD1	TGTGCCAGCAGCGCCTCCGGAAGGCAGGGGGCCGGCAATGAGCAGTTCTTC	CASSASGRQGAGNEQFF
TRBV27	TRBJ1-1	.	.	TGTGCCCTCCGTGTCGGGGTAGGCACTGAAGCTTTCTTT	CALRVGVGTEAFF
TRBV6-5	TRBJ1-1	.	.	TGTGCCAGCAGTTACGAGCGGGGGAACACTGAAGCTTTCTTT	CASSYERGNTEAFF
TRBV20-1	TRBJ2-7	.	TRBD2	TGCAGTGCTAGAGGACCGGGAGGGCGTCCCTACGAGCAGTACTTC	CSARGPGGRPYEQYF
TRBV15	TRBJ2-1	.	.	TGTGCCACCAGCAGGACGGGCCAGGCGGTGAGCTCCTACAATGAGCAGTTCTTC	CATSRTGQAVSSYNEQFF
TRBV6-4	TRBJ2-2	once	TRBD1	TGTGCCAGCAGTGACAGGGGGCACACCGGGGAGCTGTTTTTT	CASSDRGHTGELFF
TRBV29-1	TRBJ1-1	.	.	TGCAGCGTATTCATGAACACTGAAGCTTTCTTT	CSVFMNTEAFF
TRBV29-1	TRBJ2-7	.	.	TGCAGCGTTGATGGGGCAGGCTCGGGGGAGCAGTACTTC	CSVDGAGSGEQYF
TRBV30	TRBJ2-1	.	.	TGTGCCTGGAGTGTATTGACTACCGTTGGAATTGACAATGAGCAGTTCTTC	CAWSVLTTVGIDNEQFF
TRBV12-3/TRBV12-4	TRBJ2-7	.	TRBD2	TGTGCCAGCAGTTGGCTAGCGGGAGTGAGGGAGCAGTACTTC	CASSWLAGVREQYF
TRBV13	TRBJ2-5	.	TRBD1	TGTGCCAGCAGCGGGCGACAGGGTTTCCAGTACTTC	CASSGRQGFQYF
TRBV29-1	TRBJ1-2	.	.	TGCAGCGTCCCCACGACAAACAGGGCCCATGGCTACACCTTC	CSVPTTNRAHGYTF
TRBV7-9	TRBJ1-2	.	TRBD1	TGTGCCAGCAGCTCCCCTGGGACAGCTTCCTATGGCTACACCTTC	CASSSPGTASYGYTF
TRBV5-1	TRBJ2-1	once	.	TGCGCCAGCAGCTTGAGTTCAGGAGGGGGAGAAGATCAGTTCTTC	CASSLSSGGGEDQFF
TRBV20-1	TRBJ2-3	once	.	TGCAGTGCTAGAGCCCCCCCCGCAGTCGGACACACAGATACGCAGTATTTT	CSARAPPAVGHTDTQYF
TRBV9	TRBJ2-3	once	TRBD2	TGTGCCAGCAGCGGAACGGGGGGGCCCAAATCCAATACGCAGTATTTT	CASSGTGGPKSNTQYF
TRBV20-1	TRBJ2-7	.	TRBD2	TGCAGTGTCATAGCGGGAGAATCGGGGGAGCAGTACTTC	CSVIAGESGEQYF
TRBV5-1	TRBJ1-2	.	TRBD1	TGCGCCAGCACCCCCGGGACAGGGGTTGGCTACACCTTC	CASTPGTGVGYTF
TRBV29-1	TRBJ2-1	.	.	TGCAGCGCCGAGGGGGGGGACCTTATTAGCTCCTACAATGAGCAGTTCTTC	CSAEGGDLISSYNEQFF